One sample yielded the 25 T cell receptor beta chains listed below, sequenced in a study of T cells in Graves' hyperthyroidism and ophthalmopathy. RNA transcripts were the template for amplifying TCR beta CDR3 regions. Initially, a first-round RT-PCR of the TCR CDR3 employed the HTBI primer set. From the multiplex PCR reads, TCRdb called clonotypes with MiXCR, one entry per CDR3 protein. Seen here are a few hundred thousand distinct CDR3 sequences, around 15% observed once, and the top ten hold under 3.5%. The sequenced sample consisted of blood. The receptor set was obtained from a woman aged 40-49 years with Graves' ophthalmopathy.

This clonotype was seen ten or more times. V gene TRBV7-2 combines with J gene TRBJ2-1; possibly TRBD1 or TRBD2 for D (6 bases each). V lost 5 bases, J lost 9 bases, and 20 bases lay in between. This CDR3 region has 15 residues. CDR1 SGHTA and CDR2 FQGNSA come from the germline V gene. The CDR3 here is CASSLTGATSGEQFF. Written as DNA, the CDR3 is TGTGCCAGCAGCCTTACGGGGGCCACTTCGGGTGAGCAGTTCTTC.

This clonotype showed up just a few times. The chain is built from TRBV30 and TRBJ2-6, with 7 bases identical to TRBD1. J was trimmed by 0 bases and V by 2 bases; bases with no gene match: 13. The CDR3 length is 19 residues. Germline values: CDR1 GTSNPN, CDR2 SVGIG (reference sequence). CDR3 loop: CAWSLTSGTAYSGANVLTF. The CDR3 nucleotides are TGTGCCTGGAGTCTAACCTCCGGGACAGCCTACTCTGGGGCCAACGTCCTGACTTTC.

Comment on this clonotype: A read error is possible here, since a much larger clone lies one base away. The V gene is TRBV5-1, the J gene TRBJ1-5; TRBD1 is a possible D gene (5 bases). The germline gives CDR1 SGHRS, CDR2 YFSETQ. The germline V and J ends were trimmed by 7 bases and 3 bases, with 17 bases remaining between them. The CDR3 loop spans 15 amino acids. This chain's CDR3 is CASGRLGAPNQPQHF. In DNA form, the CDR3 reads TGCGCCAGCGGCCGCCTCGGGGCCCCCAATCAGCCCCAGCATTTT. Together with reference TRBV5-1 and TRBJ1-5, the CDR3 gives the full variable domain: KAGVTQTPRYLIKTRGQQVTLSCSPISGHRSVSWYQQTPGQGLQFLFEYFSETQRNKGNFPGRFSGRQFSNSRSEMNVSTLELGDSALYLCASGRLGAPNQPQHFGDGTRLSIL.

This clonotype was recorded a few times. J is TRBJ1-2 and V is TRBV6-1; no reliable D call. This CDR3 contains 14 residues. V lost 6 bases to trimming and J lost 1 base, with 12 bases between them. The germline V gene has CDR1 MNHNS and CDR2 SASEGT. The CDR3 loop reads CASSTSGNNYGYTF. The CDR3 DNA sequence: TGTGCCAGCAGCACGTCAGGAAATAACTATGGCTACACCTTC.

This clonotype was detected ten times or more. J is TRBJ2-1 and V is TRBV2; 11 bases line up with TRBD2. Trimming at V came to 2 bases and at J to 9 bases, leaving 9 bases not matched to a gene. CDR1 and CDR2 from the germline V gene are SNHLY and FYNNEI. The CDR3 consists of 16 residues. CDR3 region: CASSEWLELAGGEQFF. The CDR3 DNA sequence: TGTGCCAGCAGTGAATGGTTAGAGCTAGCGGGAGGTGAGCAGTTCTTC.

This clonotype appeared many times. The chain recombines TRBV20-1 with TRBJ2-3; 11 bases match TRBD1. There are 13 residues in the CDR3. V shed 6 bases, J shed 3 bases, and the junction held 2 bases outside the gene matches. CDR1 and CDR2 from the germline V gene are DFQATT and SNEGSKA (reference sequence). For the CDR3, the DNA is TGCAGTGCCGGGACAGGGGGTACAGATACGCAGTATTTT. It encodes CSAGTGGTDTQYF.

This clonotype has only a few counts. Here the CDR3 reads CASSLQGWDGYTF. The CDR3 DNA reads TGTGCCAGCAGTTTACAGGGTTGGGATGGCTACACCTTC. The chain is built from TRBV7-9 and TRBJ1-2; the D gene is possibly TRBD1 (6 bases). The length of the CDR3 is 13 residues. Trimming removed 6 bases at V and 6 bases at J, with 14 bases between. In germline, CDR1 is SEHNR, CDR2 FQNEAQ (reference sequence).

This clonotype was counted a few times. The chain recombines TRBV5-1 with TRBJ2-6; D gene uncertain. Germline V CDR1 and CDR2: SGHRS, YFSETQ. Trimming removed 4 bases at V and 0 bases at J, with 8 bases between. The CDR3 consists of 15 residues. CDR3 bases: TGCGCCAGCAGCCCCGCAAACTCTGGGGCCAACGTCCTGACTTTC. Residues: CASSPANSGANVLTF.

The V call is TRBV10-3, the J call TRBJ2-7; D possibly corresponds to TRBD2 (5 bases). This CDR3 is built from 14 residues. V lost 3 bases, J lost 0 bases, and 9 bases lay in between. Germline V gives CDR1 ENHRY, CDR2 SYGVKD. CDR3 in amino acids: CAISEVGSSYEQYF. The CDR3, as DNA: TGTGCCATCAGTGAAGTGGGGAGCTCCTACGAGCAGTACTTC.

On this clonotype itself: This sequence may be a read error, since a much larger clone differs from it by one base. The chain couples TRBV28 to TRBJ1-4; D call uncertain. Germline V CDR1 and CDR2: MDHEN, SYDVKM. This CDR3 comprises 16 residues. CDR3 region: CASSLFGVETNEELFF. CDR3 bases: TGTGCCAGCAGTTTATTCGGGGTTGAGACTAATGAAGAACTGTTTTTT.

This clonotype was observed a few times. This rearrangement joins TRBV19 to TRBJ2-3; 12 bases are shared with TRBD2. V gave up 4 bases and J gave up 2 bases; unmatched junction bases: 4. The length of the CDR3 is 16 residues. CDR1 is LNHDA, CDR2 SQIVND, per germline (reference sequence). CDR3: CASSRGLAGLTDTQYF. The CDR3 nucleotides read TGTGCCAGTAGTAGAGGACTAGCGGGACTCACAGATACGCAGTATTTT.

The chain carries TRBV11-2 and TRBJ1-2; TRBD1 might be the D (6 bases). CDR1 is SGHAT and CDR2 is FQNNGV in the germline V gene. V was clipped by 5 bases and J by 6 bases, with 19 bases between them. The CDR3 spans 15 residues. DNA for the CDR3: TGTGCCAGCAGCCCCCCCGGGACACAGGCAGATGGCTACACCTTC. Translating gives CASSPPGTQADGYTF.

This clonotype was observed at least ten times. The chain carries TRBV5-1 and TRBJ2-3; TRBD1 matches 7 bases. J was trimmed by 2 bases and V by 4 bases; bases with no gene match: 7. The CDR3 has 15 amino acids. Germline loops: CDR1 SGHRS, CDR2 YFSETQ. The CDR3 nucleotides read TGCGCCAGCAGCCCAGGGACAGCTCACACAGATACGCAGTATTTT. It encodes CASSPGTAHTDTQYF.

At least ten counts were recorded for this clonotype. This chain connects TRBV6-1 to TRBJ1-1; the D is unclear. This CDR3 region has 14 residues. The ends were cut back, 5 bases at V and 0 bases at J, with 10 bases in the middle. Germline CDR1 reads MNHNS; CDR2 reads SASEGT. CDR3 coding DNA: TGTGCCAGCAGTCTTAAGCCCCTGAACACTGAAGCTTTCTTT. Translation gives CASSLKPLNTEAFF.

The V call is TRBV20-1, the J call TRBJ1-6; tentative D call: TRBD1 (6 bases). The V and J ends lost 2 bases and 10 bases respectively, with 27 bases between them. Germline loops: CDR1 DFQATT, CDR2 SNEGSKA (reference sequence). The CDR3 consists of 18 residues. The CDR3 region has the DNA TGCAGTGCTAGAACCCTAGGCCGGGGGGGAGGGGGTGAGTCACCCCTCCACTTT. Protein product: CSARTLGRGGGGESPLHF.

The gene calls are TRBV15 and TRBJ2-2; TRBD1 is a possible D gene (5 bases). This CDR3 has 13 amino acids. Germline V gives CDR1 LNHNV, CDR2 YYDKDF (reference sequence). V lost 4 bases to trimming and J lost 3 bases, with 6 bases between them. DNA of the CDR3: TGTGCCACCAGCAAAGGGGACACCGGGGAGCTGTTTTTT. Residues: CATSKGDTGELFF.

This clonotype was seen many times. V gene TRBV30 combines with J gene TRBJ2-7; 12 positions agree with TRBD2. The CDR3 is 15 amino acids. The germline CDR1 and CDR2 sequences are GTSNPN and SVGIG (reference sequence). V lost 3 bases and J lost 6; bases outside the gene matches: 9. CDR3 protein: CAWRPSSGRAIEQYF. The CDR3 DNA follows: TGTGCCTGGAGGCCCTCTAGCGGGAGGGCCATCGAGCAGTACTTC.

This clonotype was counted many times. This chain connects TRBV18 to TRBJ1-1, with a tentative D call TRBD1 (5 bases). With 1 base removed from V and 2 bases from J, the gap between germline ends came to 14 bases. This CDR3 spans 16 amino acids. From germline, CDR1 is KGHSH and CDR2 LQKENI. CDR3 sequence reads: CASSPRILDTNTEAFF. The CDR3 bases are TGTGCCAGCTCACCACGGATATTGGACACCAACACTGAAGCTTTCTTT.

This clonotype was recorded at least ten times. CDR3 region: CASSSAGGRAADTQYF. The CDR3, as DNA: TGTGCCAGCAGCTCAGCAGGAGGTCGAGCAGCAGATACGCAGTATTTT. The rearrangement joins TRBV5-6 to TRBJ2-3, with D tentatively TRBD2 (5 bases). The CDR3 extends over 16 amino acids. Per germline, CDR1 SGHDT and CDR2 YYEEEE. Trimming left V 3 bases short and J 4 bases short, with 18 bases between.

This clonotype was picked up many times. This chain connects TRBV6-1 to TRBJ1-5; 7 bases are a match to TRBD1. This CDR3 spans 15 amino acids. In germline, CDR1 is MNHNS, CDR2 SASEGT. With 4 bases clipped from V and 2 bases from J, the junction kept 5 bases outside the gene matches. The CDR3 is CASSGQGRGNQPQHF. As DNA, the CDR3 is TGTGCCAGCAGTGGACAGGGAAGGGGCAATCAGCCCCAGCATTTT.

This clonotype came up many times. J is TRBJ2-5 and V is TRBV7-3; 11 positions match TRBD2. The CDR3 is 16 amino acids. V lost 3 bases and J lost 4; bases outside the gene matches: 7. Germline V lookup: CDR1 SGHTA, CDR2 FQGTGA. The chain's CDR3 is CASSLFSGGARETQYF. Written as DNA, the CDR3 is TGTGCCAGCAGCTTGTTTAGCGGGGGGGCCAGAGAGACCCAGTACTTC.

Many counts were recorded for this clonotype. The chain is built from TRBV5-6 and TRBJ1-1; 8 nucleotides match TRBD1. The CDR3 spans 18 residues. V trimming: 1 base; J trimming: 1 base; junction bases outside the gene matches: 12. Germline CDR1 reads SGHDT; CDR2 reads YYEEEE. The CDR3 is CASSLWPGGEKWNTEAFF. The CDR3 DNA is TGTGCCAGCAGCTTGTGGCCAGGGGGCGAGAAGTGGAACACTGAAGCTTTCTTT.

This clonotype was observed a handful of times. The chain has TRBV6-2 or TRBV6-3 and TRBJ1-1, with D perhaps matching TRBD1 (5 bases). Germline values: CDR1 MNHEY, CDR2 SVGEGT. The ends were cut back, 4 bases at V and 5 bases at J, with 14 bases in the middle. This CDR3 has 14 amino acids. The CDR3, as DNA: TGTGCCAGCAGTTCACCCCGTGGGGGTACTGAAGCTTTCTTT. It codes for CASSSPRGGTEAFF.

The V gene is TRBV7-9, the J gene TRBJ1-5; D not resolved. V lost 3 bases, J lost 5 bases, and 14 bases lay in between. Germline V gene sequence: CDR1 SEHNR, CDR2 FQNEAQ (reference sequence). The CDR3 contains 15 residues. CDR3 residues: CASSFVFRGDQPQHF. The CDR3 DNA sequence: TGTGCCAGCAGCTTTGTGTTCCGTGGAGATCAGCCCCAGCATTTT.

In this sample, this clonotype turned up a few times. The chain combines TRBV29-1 with TRBJ1-4; D unresolved. Germline V CDR1 and CDR2: SQVTM, ANQGSEA. The CDR3 loop spans 14 amino acids. The V end was cut by 0 bases, the J end by 4 bases, with 9 bases between. DNA of the CDR3: TGCAGCGTTGAAGATCCGGGAATTAATGAAAAACTGTTTTTT. Protein: CSVEDPGINEKLFF.